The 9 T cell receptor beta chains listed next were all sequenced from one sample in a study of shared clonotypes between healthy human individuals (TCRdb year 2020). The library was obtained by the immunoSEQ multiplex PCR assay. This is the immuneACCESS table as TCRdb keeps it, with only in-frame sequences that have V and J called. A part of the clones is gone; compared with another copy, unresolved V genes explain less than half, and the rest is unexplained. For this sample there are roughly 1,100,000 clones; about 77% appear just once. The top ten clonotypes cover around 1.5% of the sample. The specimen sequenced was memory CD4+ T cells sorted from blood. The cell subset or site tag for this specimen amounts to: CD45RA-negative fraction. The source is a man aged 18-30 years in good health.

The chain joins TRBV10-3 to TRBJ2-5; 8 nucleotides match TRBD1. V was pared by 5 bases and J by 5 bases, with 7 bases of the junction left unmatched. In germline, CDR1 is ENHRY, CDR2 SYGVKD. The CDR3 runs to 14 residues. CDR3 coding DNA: TGTGCCATCAGTCCACAGGGGGGAGGCGAGACCCAGTACTTC. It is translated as CAISPQGGGETQYF.

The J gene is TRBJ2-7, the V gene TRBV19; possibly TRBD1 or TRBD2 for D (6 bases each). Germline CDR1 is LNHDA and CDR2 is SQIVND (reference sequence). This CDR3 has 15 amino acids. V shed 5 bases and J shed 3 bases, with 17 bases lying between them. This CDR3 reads CASSRQNGGHYEQYF. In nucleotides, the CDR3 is TGTGCCAGTAGTCGACAGAACGGGGGCCACTACGAGCAGTACTTC.

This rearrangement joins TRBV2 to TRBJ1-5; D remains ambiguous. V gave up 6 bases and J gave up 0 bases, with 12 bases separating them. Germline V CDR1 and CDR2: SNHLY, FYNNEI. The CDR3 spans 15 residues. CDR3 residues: CASRATPLSNQPQHF. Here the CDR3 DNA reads TGTGCCAGCAGGGCGACGCCCCTTAGCAATCAGCCCCAGCATTTT.

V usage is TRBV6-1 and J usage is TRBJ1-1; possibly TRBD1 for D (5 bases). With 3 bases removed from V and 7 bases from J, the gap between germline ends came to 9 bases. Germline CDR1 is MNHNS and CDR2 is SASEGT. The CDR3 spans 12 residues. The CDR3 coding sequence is TGTGCCAGCAGTGAGCGGGGGGATGAAGCTTTCTTT. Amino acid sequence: CASSERGDEAFF.

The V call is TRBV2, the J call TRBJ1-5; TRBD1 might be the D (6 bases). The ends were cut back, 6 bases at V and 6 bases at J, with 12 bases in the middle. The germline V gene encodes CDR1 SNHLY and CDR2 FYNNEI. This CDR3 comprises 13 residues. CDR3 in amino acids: CASSGQFGQPQHF. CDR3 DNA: TGTGCCAGCAGCGGACAGTTTGGTCAGCCCCAGCATTTT.

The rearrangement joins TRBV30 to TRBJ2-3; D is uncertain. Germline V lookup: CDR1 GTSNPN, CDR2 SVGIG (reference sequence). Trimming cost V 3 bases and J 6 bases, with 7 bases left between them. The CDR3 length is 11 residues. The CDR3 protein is CAWSTTDTQYF. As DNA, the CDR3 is TGTGCCTGGAGCACGACGGATACGCAGTATTTT.

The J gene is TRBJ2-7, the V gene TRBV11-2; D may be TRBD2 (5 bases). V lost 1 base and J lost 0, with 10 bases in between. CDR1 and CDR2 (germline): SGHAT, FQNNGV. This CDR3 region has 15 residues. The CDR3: CASSLAGSRSYEQYF. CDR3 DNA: TGTGCCAGCAGCTTAGCGGGGTCCCGCTCCTACGAGCAGTACTTC.

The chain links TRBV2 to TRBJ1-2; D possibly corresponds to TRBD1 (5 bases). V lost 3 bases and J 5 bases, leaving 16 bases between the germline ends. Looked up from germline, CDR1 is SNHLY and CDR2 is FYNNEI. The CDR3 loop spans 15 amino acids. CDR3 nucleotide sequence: TGTGCCAGCAGTGACGGCGGACGGGGGGAGTATGGCTACACCTTC. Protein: CASSDGGRGEYGYTF. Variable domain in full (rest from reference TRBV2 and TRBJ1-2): EPEVTQTPSHQVTQMGQEVILRCVPISNHLYFYWYRQILGQKVEFLVSFYNNEISEKSEIFDDQFSVERPDGSNFTLKIRSTKLEDSAMYFCASSDGGRGEYGYTFGSGTRLTVV.

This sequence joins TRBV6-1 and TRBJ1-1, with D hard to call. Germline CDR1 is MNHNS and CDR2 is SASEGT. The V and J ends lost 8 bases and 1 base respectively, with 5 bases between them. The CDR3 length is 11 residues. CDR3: CASRRNTEAFF. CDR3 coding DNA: TGTGCCAGCCGAAGGAACACTGAAGCTTTCTTT.